Listed below are T cell receptor beta chains from one sample, sequenced in a study of T cell responses to AZD1222 COVID-19 vaccine. TCRdb keeps only in-frame clones here, not all; method: immunoSEQ multiplex PCR. This sample has around 44,000 clones, with around 86% found just once. Sequencing was performed on peripheral blood, taken 28 days after the second AZD1222 dose. Source of these receptors: an adult who received the AZD1222 COVID-19 vaccine. The conserved cysteine and the conserved F or W are not part of the CDR3 here.

j_call | v_call | cdr3_aa
TRBJ2-1 | TRBV19 | ASSMGSGAHNEQF
TRBJ2-5 | TRBV23-1 | ASSRFYGWETQY
TRBJ1-6 | TRBV30 | AWAGGQNSPLH
TRBJ2-5 | TRBV2 | ASNGQGDPRETQY
TRBJ2-1 | TRBV9 | ASSVERGDEQF
TRBJ2-3 | TRBV7-9 | ASSLARALAITDTQY
TRBJ2-7 | TRBV5-1 | ASKDGASSYEQY
TRBJ2-7 | TRBV9 | ASSPSSGQGWEQY
TRBJ2-7 | TRBV9 | ASSVGDSYEQY
TRBJ2-7 | TRBV7-6 | ASSPVWERVSEQY
TRBJ2-7 | TRBV19 | ASSLGQGYEQY
TRBJ2-1 | TRBV27 | AVRGDSYNEQF
TRBJ2-2 | TRBV27 | ASSLTPSAPGELF
TRBJ2-1 | TRBV5-4 | ASSAGTSSYNEQF
TRBJ1-4 | TRBV18 | ASSPGQGGEKLF
TRBJ2-1 | TRBV29-1 | SVASGTSFSYNEQF
TRBJ2-7 | TRBV18 | ASSPDSNYEQY
TRBJ1-4 | TRBV5-6 | ASSWGAGEGEKLF
TRBJ1-1 | TRBV15 | ATSSVNTEAF
TRBJ1-3 | TRBV2 | AGNRGRVAGNTIY
TRBJ1-1 | TRBV7-9 | ASSLGVRVDTEAF
TRBJ1-5 | TRBV19 | ASRTGNSNQPQH
TRBJ1-4 | TRBV24-1 | ATGGQDEKLF
TRBJ2-4 | TRBV28 | ASSYWDSSAKNIQY
TRBJ2-5 | TRBV5-5 | ASSSLRGVSTYQETQY
TRBJ2-1 | TRBV7-2 | ASSLAGTDYNEQF
TRBJ1-1 | TRBV9 | ASSLGGFDTEAF
TRBJ1-1 | TRBV11-2 | ASSPQGAVTEAF
TRBJ1-1 | TRBV28 | ASSFRSHGTF
TRBJ1-1 | TRBV6-5 | ASSYSRVYLNTEAF
TRBJ2-7 | TRBV7-2 | ASSLLPSGSSYEQY
TRBJ2-1 | TRBV28 | ASRNLGNEQF
TRBJ1-3 | TRBV28 | ASRLRVVSGNTIY
TRBJ2-7 | TRBV4-1 | ASSQDRLAREQY
TRBJ2-5 | TRBV6-5 | ASTQGGRETQY
TRBJ1-1 | TRBV7-3 | ASSSGQNTEAF
TRBJ2-7 | TRBV4-1 | ASSQSTTGTGPEQY
TRBJ2-1 | TRBV5-1 | ASSLEATTGHEQF
TRBJ2-7 | TRBV5-4 | ASSTTGRGSYEQY
TRBJ2-7 | TRBV28 | ASTARGVGYEQY
TRBJ2-7 | TRBV5-6 | ASSLGQGFYEQY
TRBJ1-6 | TRBV7-2 | ASSLTPGFKDSPLH